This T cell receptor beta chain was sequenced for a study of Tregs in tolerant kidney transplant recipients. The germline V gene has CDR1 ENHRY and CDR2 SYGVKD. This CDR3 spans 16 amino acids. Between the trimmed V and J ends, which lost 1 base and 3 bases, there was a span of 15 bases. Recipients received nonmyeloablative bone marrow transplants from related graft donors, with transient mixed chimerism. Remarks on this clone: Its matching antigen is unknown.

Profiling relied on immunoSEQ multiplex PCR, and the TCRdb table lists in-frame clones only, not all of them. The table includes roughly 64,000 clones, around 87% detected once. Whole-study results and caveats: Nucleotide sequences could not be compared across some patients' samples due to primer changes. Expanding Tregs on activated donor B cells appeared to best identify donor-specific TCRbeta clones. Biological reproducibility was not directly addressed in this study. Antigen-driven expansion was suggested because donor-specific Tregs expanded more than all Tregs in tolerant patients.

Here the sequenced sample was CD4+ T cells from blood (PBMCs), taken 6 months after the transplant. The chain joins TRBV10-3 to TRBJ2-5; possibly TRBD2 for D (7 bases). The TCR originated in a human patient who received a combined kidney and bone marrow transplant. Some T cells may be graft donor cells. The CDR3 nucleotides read TGTGCCATCAGTGAGTTACGGGGGGACAACAAAGAGACCCAGTACTTC. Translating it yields CAISELRGDNKETQYF.